The 15 T cell receptor beta chains listed next were all sequenced from one sample in a study of blood T cell repertoires in COVID-19. Only in-frame clones appear in the TCRdb table, and some are missing; sequencing was by immunoSEQ multiplex PCR. Altogether tens of thousands of clones are present, about three quarters being singletons, with the ten largest covering roughly 28%. Sequences were obtained from peripheral blood. The receptors originated from a woman in her sixties or seventies with acute or convalescent COVID-19.

V is TRBV7-8 and J is TRBJ2-1; TRBD2 agrees at 11 bases. V lost 4 bases to trimming and J lost 5 bases; unmatched junction nucleotides: 7. This CDR3 has 16 residues. Looked up from germline, CDR1 is SGHVS and CDR2 is FQNEAQ. The CDR3 DNA is TGTGCCAGCAGCTCGTTAGCGGGAGGGCTGCACAATGAGCAGTTCTTC. Protein: CASSSLAGGLHNEQFF. Full variable domain (remainder filled in from reference TRBV7-8 and TRBJ2-1): GAGVSQSPRYKVAKRGQDVALRCDPISGHVSLFWYQQALGQGPEFLTYFQNEAQLDKSGLPSDRFFAERPEGSVSTLKIQRTQQEDSAVYLCASSSLAGGLHNEQFFGPGTRLTVL.

The V call is TRBV5-6, the J call TRBJ2-1, with 8 bases fitting TRBD1. The trim removed 0 bases at V and 4 bases at J, leaving 3 bases unmatched. The CDR3 is 15 amino acids. CDR1 and CDR2 from the germline V gene are SGHDT and YYEEEE. The CDR3 DNA reads TGTGCCAGCAGCTTGGGGGACAGGTATTACAATGAGCAGTTCTTC. As protein: CASSLGDRYYNEQFF.

The V and J genes are TRBV5-4 and TRBJ2-7, with D tentatively TRBD1 (5 bases). Trimming removed 4 bases at V and 6 bases at J, with 20 bases between. From germline, CDR1 is SGHNT and CDR2 YYREEE (reference sequence). There are 15 residues in the CDR3. CDR3 in amino acids: CASSQGGAGEGEQYF. The CDR3 region has the DNA TGTGCCAGCAGCCAGGGCGGCGCCGGAGAAGGCGAGCAGTACTTC. The full variable domain, in which reference TRBV5-4 and TRBJ2-7 provide the parts outside the CDR3, is ETGVTQSPTHLIKTRGQQVTLRCSSQSGHNTVSWYQQALGQGPQFIFQYYREEENGRGNFPPRFSGLQFPNYSSELNVNALELDDSALYLCASSQGGAGEGEQYFGPGTRLTVT.

The count of this clone is one. The chain uses TRBV11-2 and TRBJ2-7, with TRBD1 matching over 8 bases. The V gene end was trimmed by 5 bases and the J gene end by 2 bases; junction bases not matched to a gene: 8. This CDR3 spans 15 amino acids. Looked up from germline, CDR1 is SGHAT and CDR2 is FQNNGV. CDR3 sequence: CASSQTSTGAYEQYF. CDR3 nucleotide sequence: TGTGCCAGCAGCCAAACCTCGACAGGGGCCTACGAGCAGTACTTC.

This rearrangement joins TRBV28 to TRBJ2-5; 10 nucleotides line up with TRBD1. The CDR3 runs to 16 residues. The germline gives CDR1 MDHEN, CDR2 SYDVKM. J was trimmed by 1 base and V by 4 bases; bases with no gene match: 6. CDR3 protein: CASSSTGGKSQETQYF. The CDR3 DNA follows: TGTGCCAGCAGTTCGACAGGGGGCAAAAGCCAAGAGACCCAGTACTTC. The whole variable domain, remainder taken from reference TRBV28 and TRBJ2-5, is DVKVTQSSRYLVKRTGEKVFLECVQDMDHENMFWYRQDPGLGLRLIYFSYDVKMKEKGDIPEGYSVSREKKERFSLILESASTNQTSMYLCASSSTGGKSQETQYFGPGTRLLVL.

The rearrangement links TRBV6-5 to TRBJ2-1; 7 bases align to TRBD2. Germline V gene data show CDR1 as MNHEY and CDR2 as SVGAGI. The V segment lost 7 bases and the J segment 5 bases; nucleotides outside the gene matches: 11. CDR3 length: 15 amino acids. DNA for the CDR3: TGTGCCAGCACTCTTAGGGGCGGGGGAGACAATGAGCAGTTCTTC. Its translation: CASTLRGGGDNEQFF.

There are a few counts of this clone. The chain couples TRBV21-1 to TRBJ1-6. TRBV21-1 is noted as a pseudogene. The CDR3 length is 16 residues. CDR3 sequence (DNA): TGTGCCAGCAGTAATCTGAGGAGAGCCTATAATTCACCCCTCCACTTT. This codes for CASSNLRRAYNSPLHF.

The genes are TRBV3-1 (or the pseudogene TRBV3-2) and TRBJ2-2; 7 bases map to TRBD2. This CDR3 has 14 amino acids. The germline CDR1 and CDR2 sequences are LGHDT and YNNKEL (reference sequence). With 6 bases clipped from V and 4 bases from J, the junction kept 5 bases outside the gene matches. CDR3 protein: CASRSRTSTGELFF. In DNA form, the CDR3 reads TGTGCCAGCAGATCAAGGACTAGCACCGGGGAGCTGTTTTTT.

This sequence joins TRBV20-1 and TRBJ2-7; unclear D gene. V was clipped by 5 bases and J by 1 base, with 6 bases between them. From germline, CDR1 is DFQATT and CDR2 SNEGSKA (reference sequence). This CDR3 has 11 residues. The CDR3 reads CSAPTSYEQYF. Written as DNA, the CDR3 is TGCAGTGCTCCGACTTCCTACGAGCAGTACTTC.

This chain uses TRBV4-3 with TRBJ1-4; 9 nucleotides align to TRBD1. The V gene's germline CDR1 is LGHNA and CDR2 YSLEER. V shed 3 bases, J shed 8 bases, and the junction held 7 bases outside the gene matches. The CDR3 runs to 15 residues. CDR3 coding DNA: TGCGCCAGCAGCCAGTCCGGGACAGGGCGCGAAAAACTGTTTTTT. It is translated as CASSQSGTGREKLFF.

The chain uses TRBV29-1 and TRBJ1-5; 11 bases fit TRBD1. J lost 6 bases, V lost 6 bases, and 4 bases had no gene match. Germline CDR1 is SQVTM and CDR2 is ANQGSEA. The CDR3 totals 13 residues. In nucleotides, the CDR3 is TGCAGCGTCGGGACAGGGGGAGGTCAGCCCCAGCATTTT. Protein product: CSVGTGGGQPQHF.

This rearrangement joins TRBV2 to TRBJ2-4, with 9 bases aligning to TRBD1. The CDR3 loop spans 15 amino acids. CDR1 and CDR2 (germline): SNHLY, FYNNEI. The junction had 10 bases not matched to a gene; V was cut back by 7 bases and J by 6 bases. CDR3 protein: CASTIPGQGRNIQYF. As DNA, the CDR3 is TGTGCCAGCACTATTCCGGGACAGGGAAGAAACATTCAGTACTTC. Together with reference TRBV2 and TRBJ2-4, the CDR3 gives the full variable domain: EPEVTQTPSHQVTQMGQEVILRCVPISNHLYFYWYRQILGQKVEFLVSFYNNEISEKSEIFDDQFSVERPDGSNFTLKIRSTKLEDSAMYFCASTIPGQGRNIQYFGAGTRLSVL.

The table lists this clone with a few counts. The V gene is TRBV29-1, the J gene TRBJ1-2; D remains unclear. This CDR3 contains 14 residues. Germline V gives CDR1 SQVTM, CDR2 ANQGSEA. V gave up 4 bases and J gave up 3 bases, with 15 bases separating them. The CDR3 DNA reads TGCAGCGTTGGGTGGAGTGCCGTGGACTATGGCTACACCTTC. It specifies CSVGWSAVDYGYTF. Filled out from reference TRBV29-1 and TRBJ1-2, the complete variable domain reads SAVISQKPSRDICQRGTSLTIQCQVDSQVTMMFWYRQQPGQSLTLIATANQGSEATYESGFVIDKFPISRPNLTFSTLTVSNMSPEDSSIYLCSVGWSAVDYGYTFGSGTRLTVV.

The chain couples TRBV6-5 to TRBJ1-2; 8 bases agree with TRBD1. This CDR3 is built from 13 residues. Unmatched junction bases numbered 9, after V lost 7 bases and J lost 8 bases. CDR1 is MNHEY and CDR2 is SVGAGI in the germline V gene. The CDR3 here is CASKSGQGYGYTF. The CDR3 DNA reads TGTGCCAGCAAGAGCGGACAGGGCTACGGCTACACCTTC.

The chain carries TRBV28 and TRBJ2-7; D call uncertain. The germline gives CDR1 MDHEN, CDR2 SYDVKM. This CDR3 is built from 13 residues. V was trimmed by 2 bases and J by 0 bases, leaving 5 bases between them. The CDR3 nucleotides are TGTGCCAGCAGTTTACCGGGCTCCTACGAGCAGTACTTC. Protein sequence: CASSLPGSYEQYF. Variable domain in full (rest from reference TRBV28 and TRBJ2-7): DVKVTQSSRYLVKRTGEKVFLECVQDMDHENMFWYRQDPGLGLRLIYFSYDVKMKEKGDIPEGYSVSREKKERFSLILESASTNQTSMYLCASSLPGSYEQYFGPGTRLTVT.